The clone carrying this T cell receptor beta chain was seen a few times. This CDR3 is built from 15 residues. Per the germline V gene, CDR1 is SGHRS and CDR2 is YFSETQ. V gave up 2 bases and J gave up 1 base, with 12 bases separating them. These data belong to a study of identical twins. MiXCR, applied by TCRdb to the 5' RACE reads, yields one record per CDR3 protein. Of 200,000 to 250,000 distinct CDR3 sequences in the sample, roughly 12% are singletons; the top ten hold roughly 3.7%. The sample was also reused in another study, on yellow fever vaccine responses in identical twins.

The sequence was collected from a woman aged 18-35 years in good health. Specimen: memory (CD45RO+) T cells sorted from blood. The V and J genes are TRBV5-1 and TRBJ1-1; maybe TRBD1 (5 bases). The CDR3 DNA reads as TGCGCCAGCAGCTTAACGGGGCCAGGGAACACTGAAGCTTTCTTT. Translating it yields CASSLTGPGNTEAFF.